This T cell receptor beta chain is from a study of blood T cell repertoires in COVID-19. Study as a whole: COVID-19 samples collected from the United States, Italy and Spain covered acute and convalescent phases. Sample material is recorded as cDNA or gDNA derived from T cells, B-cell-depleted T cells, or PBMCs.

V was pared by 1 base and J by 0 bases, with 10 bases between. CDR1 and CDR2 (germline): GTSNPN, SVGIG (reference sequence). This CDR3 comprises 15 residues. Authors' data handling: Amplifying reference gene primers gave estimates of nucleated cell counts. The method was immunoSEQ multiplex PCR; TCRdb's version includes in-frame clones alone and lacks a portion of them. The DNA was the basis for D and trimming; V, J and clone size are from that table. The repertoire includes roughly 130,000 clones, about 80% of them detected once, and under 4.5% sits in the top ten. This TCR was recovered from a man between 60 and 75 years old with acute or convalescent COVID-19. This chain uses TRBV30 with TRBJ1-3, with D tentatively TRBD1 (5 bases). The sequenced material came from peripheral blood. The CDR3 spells CAWSGGLSSGNTIYF. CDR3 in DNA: TGTGCCTGGAGTGGGGGACTCTCCTCTGGAAACACCATATATTTT. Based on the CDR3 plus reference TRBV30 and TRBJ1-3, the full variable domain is SQTIHQWPATLVQPVGSPLSLECTVEGTSNPNLYWYRQAAGRGLQLLFYSVGIGQISSEVPQNLSASRPQDRQFILSSKKLLLSDSGFYLCAWSGGLSSGNTIYFGEGSWLTVV.